This passage covers 14 T cell receptor beta chains from one sample sequenced in a study of radiation and T cells in renal cell carcinoma (dated by TCRdb to between 2020 and 2021). What the time point label conveys for this sample: blood 4 weeks post-SBRT, at nephrectomy. The treatment or condition label of this sample denotes: 15 Gy SBRT to primary tumor, nephrectomy 4 weeks later. Libraries came from the immunoSEQ multiplex PCR assay. Sourced from immuneACCESS, this table was stored by TCRdb with only in-frame sequences that have V and J called. A share of the clones is absent; for the studies checked, an unresolved V gene accounts for under half, and the remainder has no known explanation. In this sample the table shows approximately 170,000 clones, 88% of which occur a single time. The top ten hold approximately 10% of the sample. The sample in question was blood, obtained from a patient whose treatment included radiotherapy and nephrectomy. The origin of the receptors is a woman between 45 and 60 years old with renal cell carcinoma.

The chain employs TRBV29-1 and TRBJ2-1; maybe TRBD2 (6 bases). Germline CDR1 is SQVTM and CDR2 is ANQGSEA. The V and J ends lost 6 bases and 6 bases respectively, with 12 bases between them. CDR3 size: 12 residues. This CDR3 reads CSVEGLLNEQFF. Written as DNA, the CDR3 is TGCAGCGTCGAGGGACTCCTCAATGAGCAGTTCTTC.

This clone was seen just once. This sequence joins TRBV18 and TRBJ1-1; no reliable D call. CDR3 length: 14 amino acids. Germline CDR1 reads KGHSH; CDR2 reads LQKENI. V was trimmed by 5 bases and J by 1 base, leaving 11 bases between them. The CDR3 region has the DNA TGTGCCAGCTCAACCTCTCAGCGGAACACTGAAGCTTTCTTT. Translated: CASSTSQRNTEAFF.

The CDR3 DNA sequence: TGTGCCAGCAGCTTAGGGAGCCCAGGGGGCAATCAGCCCCAGCATTTT. Protein: CASSLGSPGGNQPQHF. V and J are TRBV7-6 and TRBJ1-5; TRBD1 is a possible D gene (6 bases). Per the germline V gene, CDR1 is SGHVS and CDR2 is FNYEAQ. Trimming cost V 1 base and J 2 bases, with 12 bases left between them. CDR3 length: 16 amino acids.

This chain connects TRBV5-1 to TRBJ2-2; TRBD1 agrees at 11 bases. Germline V gene lookup returns CDR1 SGHRS and CDR2 YFSETQ. The junction had 3 bases not matched to a gene; V was cut back by 1 base and J by 4 bases. The CDR3 is made up of 16 amino acids. CDR3 sequence: CASSLSGTGGTGELFF. Here the CDR3 DNA reads TGCGCCAGCAGCTTGTCCGGGACAGGGGGCACCGGGGAGCTGTTTTTT.

CDR3 sequence: CASSYSEGGSGDTQYF. Written as DNA, the CDR3 is TGTGCCAGCAGTTACTCGGAGGGGGGTAGTGGAGATACGCAGTATTTT. The V and J genes are TRBV6-5 and TRBJ2-3; D could derive from TRBD1 or TRBD2 (6 bases each). Germline values: CDR1 MNHEY, CDR2 SVGAGI. The V and J ends lost 0 bases and 5 bases respectively, with 15 bases between them. The CDR3 covers 16 residues.

The V call is TRBV2, the J call TRBJ2-3, with 10 bases identical to TRBD2. Per the germline V gene, CDR1 is SNHLY and CDR2 is FYNNEI. The CDR3 totals 15 residues. The J segment lost 7 bases and the V segment lost 5 bases, leaving 9 bases of the junction unmatched. CDR3 nucleotides: TGTGCCAGCAGTCAATCTAGCGGGGGCTCAAATACGCAGTATTTT. Amino acid sequence: CASSQSSGGSNTQYF.

This clone came up once. In DNA form, the CDR3 reads TGTGCCAGCAACCGACTAGCGGGGGATGGTTACAATGAGCAGTTCTTC. Protein sequence: CASNRLAGDGYNEQFF. The chain recombines TRBV7-9 with TRBJ2-1; 12 positions match TRBD2. Germline loops: CDR1 SEHNR, CDR2 FQNEAQ (reference sequence). The CDR3 spans 16 residues. Unmatched junction bases numbered 8, after V lost 7 bases and J lost 4 bases.

About this clone itself: The same CDR3 is also encoded by other DNA sequences in this sample. The V call is TRBV7-2, the J call TRBJ1-5; 8 nucleotides line up with TRBD1. This CDR3 is built from 16 residues. V shed 2 bases, J shed 0 bases, and the junction held 3 bases outside the gene matches. Germline V CDR1 and CDR2: SGHTA, FQGNSA. The CDR3 DNA reads TGTGCCAGCAGCTTAACTGGACAGGGTAGCAATCAGCCCCAGCATTTT. This encodes CASSLTGQGSNQPQHF.

The V call is TRBV5-1, the J call TRBJ2-5, with D possibly TRBD1 on 6 matching bases. Trimming left V 7 bases short and J 1 base short, with 11 bases between. This CDR3 is 13 amino acids long. The germline V gene encodes CDR1 SGHRS and CDR2 YFSETQ. DNA for the CDR3: TGCGCCAGCCGGGACATACTCCAAGAGACCCAGTACTTC. Translating it yields CASRDILQETQYF.

The V gene is TRBV7-2, the J gene TRBJ2-2; no reliable D call. V lost 2 bases to trimming and J lost 1 base, with 11 bases between them. Germline V gene lookup returns CDR1 SGHTA and CDR2 FQGNSA. This CDR3 is 16 amino acids long. The CDR3 DNA reads TGTGCCAGCAGCTTACATCAGGTCTGGAACACCGGGGAGCTGTTTTTT. It is translated as CASSLHQVWNTGELFF.

The genes are TRBV15 and TRBJ2-7; possible D gene TRBD1, 6 bases. Germline V lookup: CDR1 LNHNV, CDR2 YYDKDF (reference sequence). The germline V and J ends were trimmed by 5 bases and 4 bases, with 9 bases remaining between them. The CDR3 has 12 residues. The CDR3 bases are TGTGCCACCAGCCAACAGGGTTACGAGCAGTACTTC. Protein sequence: CATSQQGYEQYF. The full variable domain, rest sourced from reference TRBV15 and TRBJ2-7, is DAMVIQNPRYQVTQFGKPVTLSCSQTLNHNVMYWYQQKSSQAPKLLFHYYDKDFNNEADTPDNFQSRRPNTSFCFLDIRSPGLGDTAMYLCATSQQGYEQYFGPGTRLTVT.

This chain uses TRBV11-3 with TRBJ2-3, with D perhaps matching TRBD1 or TRBD2 (5 bases each). V lost 4 bases and J 3 bases, leaving 14 bases between the germline ends. The CDR3 has 15 amino acids. CDR1 is SGHNT and CDR2 is YENEEA in the germline V gene. DNA for the CDR3: TGTGCCAGCAGCTCTTCCGAGGGGAGAACAGATACGCAGTATTTT. Its protein product is CASSSSEGRTDTQYF.

V and J are TRBV30 and TRBJ2-2; D is possibly TRBD2 (6 bases). The CDR3 has 15 amino acids. Germline V gene data show CDR1 as GTSNPN and CDR2 as SVGIG (reference sequence). V was clipped by 2 bases and J by 7 bases, with 17 bases between them. CDR3 region: CAWSRGLGGVGELFF. The CDR3 DNA reads as TGTGCCTGGAGTCGAGGGCTAGGAGGGGTCGGGGAGCTGTTTTTT.

The rearrangement joins TRBV13 to TRBJ2-5, with 8 bases that match TRBD2. Per the germline V gene, CDR1 is PRHDT and CDR2 is FYEKMQ (reference sequence). The CDR3 is made up of 14 amino acids. V was pared by 5 bases and J by 2 bases, with 4 bases of the junction left unmatched. The CDR3: CASSRGGLQETQYF. CDR3 nucleotides: TGTGCCAGCAGCCGGGGGGGACTGCAAGAGACCCAGTACTTC.